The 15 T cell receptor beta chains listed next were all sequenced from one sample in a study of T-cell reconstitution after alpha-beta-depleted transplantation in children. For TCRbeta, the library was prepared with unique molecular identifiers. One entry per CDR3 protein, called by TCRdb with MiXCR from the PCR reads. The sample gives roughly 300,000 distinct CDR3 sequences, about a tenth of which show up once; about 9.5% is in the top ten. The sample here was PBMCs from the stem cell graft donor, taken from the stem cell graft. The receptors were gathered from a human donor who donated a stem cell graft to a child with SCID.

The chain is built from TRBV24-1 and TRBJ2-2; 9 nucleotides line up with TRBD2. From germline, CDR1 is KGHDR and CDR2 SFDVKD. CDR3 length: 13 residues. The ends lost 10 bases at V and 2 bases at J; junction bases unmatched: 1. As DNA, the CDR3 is TGTGCCACGCGGGGGGGAAACACCGGGGAGCTGTTTTTT. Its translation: CATRGGNTGELFF.

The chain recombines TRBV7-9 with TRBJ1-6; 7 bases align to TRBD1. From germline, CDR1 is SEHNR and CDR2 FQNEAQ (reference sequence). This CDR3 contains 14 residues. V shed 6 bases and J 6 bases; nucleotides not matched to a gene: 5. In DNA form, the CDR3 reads TGTGCCAGCAGTTGGGACAGCAGTAATTCACCCCTCCACTTT. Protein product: CASSWDSSNSPLHF.

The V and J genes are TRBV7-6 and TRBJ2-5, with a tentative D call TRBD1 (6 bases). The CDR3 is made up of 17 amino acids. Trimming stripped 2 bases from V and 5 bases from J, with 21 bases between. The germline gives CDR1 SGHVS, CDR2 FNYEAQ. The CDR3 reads CASSLSPPAGDGETQYF. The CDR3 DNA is TGTGCCAGCAGCTTAAGTCCCCCGGCAGGGGATGGGGAGACCCAGTACTTC.

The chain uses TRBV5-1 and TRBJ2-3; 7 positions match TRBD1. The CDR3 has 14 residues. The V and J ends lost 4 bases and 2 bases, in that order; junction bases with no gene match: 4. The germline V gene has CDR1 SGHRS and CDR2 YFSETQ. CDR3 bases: TGCGCCAGCAGCCCGACAGGGAACACAGATACGCAGTATTTT. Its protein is CASSPTGNTDTQYF.

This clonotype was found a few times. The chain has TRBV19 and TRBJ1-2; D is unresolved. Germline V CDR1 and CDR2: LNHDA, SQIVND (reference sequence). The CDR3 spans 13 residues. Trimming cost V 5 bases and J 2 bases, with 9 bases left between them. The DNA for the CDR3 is TGTGCCAGTAGTTCCGGACTGAACTATGGCTACACCTTC. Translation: CASSSGLNYGYTF.

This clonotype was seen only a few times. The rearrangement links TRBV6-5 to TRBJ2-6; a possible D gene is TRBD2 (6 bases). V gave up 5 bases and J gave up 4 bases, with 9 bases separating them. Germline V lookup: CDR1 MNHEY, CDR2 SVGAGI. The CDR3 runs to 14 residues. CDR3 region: CASSRRDGANVLTF. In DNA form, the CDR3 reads TGTGCCAGCAGTAGGCGGGACGGGGCCAACGTCCTGACTTTC.

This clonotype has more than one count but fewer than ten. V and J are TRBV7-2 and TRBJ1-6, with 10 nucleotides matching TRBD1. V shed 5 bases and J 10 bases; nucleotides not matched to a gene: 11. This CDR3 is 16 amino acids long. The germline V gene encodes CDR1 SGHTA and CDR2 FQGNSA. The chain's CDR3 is CASSTIAGTGASPLHF. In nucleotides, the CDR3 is TGTGCCAGCAGCACTATCGCCGGGACAGGGGCCTCACCCCTCCACTTT. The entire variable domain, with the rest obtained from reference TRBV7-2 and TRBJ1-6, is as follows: GAGVSQSPSNKVTEKGKDVELRCDPISGHTALYWYRQSLGQGLEFLIYFQGNSAPDKSGLPSDRFSAERTGGSVSTLTIQRTQQEDSAVYLCASSTIAGTGASPLHFGNGTRLTVT.

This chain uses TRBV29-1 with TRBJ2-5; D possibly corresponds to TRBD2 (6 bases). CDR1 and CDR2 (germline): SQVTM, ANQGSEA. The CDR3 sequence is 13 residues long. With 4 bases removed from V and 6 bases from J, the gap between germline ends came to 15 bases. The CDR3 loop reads CSVGSEGGKTQYF. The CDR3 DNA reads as TGCAGCGTTGGGTCTGAGGGCGGGAAGACCCAGTACTTC.

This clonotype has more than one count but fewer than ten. CDR3 DNA sequence: TGTGCCAGCAGCGCCGGGACAGGGGATGAAAAACTGTTTTTT. Amino acid sequence: CASSAGTGDEKLFF. This chain connects TRBV12-3 or TRBV12-4 to TRBJ1-4, with 10 bases matching TRBD1. The junction had 4 bases not matched to a gene; V was cut back by 6 bases and J by 6 bases. CDR3 length equals 14 residues.

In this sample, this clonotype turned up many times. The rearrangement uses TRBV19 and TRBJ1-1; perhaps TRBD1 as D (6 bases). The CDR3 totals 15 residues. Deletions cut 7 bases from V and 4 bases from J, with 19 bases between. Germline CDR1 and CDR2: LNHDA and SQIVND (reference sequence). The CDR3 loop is CASTHSQGSFTEAFF. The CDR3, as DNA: TGTGCCAGTACTCATTCACAGGGTTCGTTCACTGAAGCTTTCTTT.

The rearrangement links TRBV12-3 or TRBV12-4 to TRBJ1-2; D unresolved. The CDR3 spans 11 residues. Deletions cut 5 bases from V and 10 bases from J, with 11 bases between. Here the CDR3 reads CASSEHSPYTF. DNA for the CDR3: TGTGCCAGCAGTGAGCATTCTCCCTACACCTTC.

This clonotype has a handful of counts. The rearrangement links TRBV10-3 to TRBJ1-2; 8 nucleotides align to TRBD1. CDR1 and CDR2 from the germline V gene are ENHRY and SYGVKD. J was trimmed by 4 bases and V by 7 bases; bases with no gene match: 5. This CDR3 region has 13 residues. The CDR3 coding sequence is TGTGCCATCAACCCGACAGGGGCCTATGGCTACACCTTC. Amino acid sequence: CAINPTGAYGYTF.

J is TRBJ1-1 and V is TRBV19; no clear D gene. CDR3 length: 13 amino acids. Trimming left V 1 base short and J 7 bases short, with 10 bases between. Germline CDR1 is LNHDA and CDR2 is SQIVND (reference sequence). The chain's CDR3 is CASSIVSDYEAFF. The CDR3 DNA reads TGTGCCAGTAGTATAGTATCCGACTATGAAGCTTTCTTT.

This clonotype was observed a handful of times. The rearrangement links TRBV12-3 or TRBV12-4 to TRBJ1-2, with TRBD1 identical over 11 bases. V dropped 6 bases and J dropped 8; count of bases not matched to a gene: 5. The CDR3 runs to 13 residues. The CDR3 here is CASSYRTGGGYTF. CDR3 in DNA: TGTGCCAGCAGCTATCGGACAGGGGGCGGCTACACCTTC.

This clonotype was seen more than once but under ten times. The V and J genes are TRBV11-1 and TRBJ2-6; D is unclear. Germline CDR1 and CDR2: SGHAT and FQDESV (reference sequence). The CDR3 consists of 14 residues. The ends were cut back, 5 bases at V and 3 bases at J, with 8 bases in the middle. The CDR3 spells CASSQWYGANVLTF. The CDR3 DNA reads TGTGCCAGCAGCCAATGGTATGGGGCCAACGTCCTGACTTTC.